This record concerns one T cell receptor (beta chain) sequence. Its target is unknown. PCR employed 60 Vbeta and 13 Jbeta primers. Profiled with immunoSEQ multiplex PCR; TCRdb holds only in-frame clones, not every one. Of approximately 160,000 clones listed, about 77% were seen once; the top ten hold roughly 7.3%. These data belong to a study of cytomegalovirus exposure and HLA in healthy donors. Study results and caveats: The investigators catalogued 150 to 200 TCR beta chains as cytomegalovirus-associated.

This CDR3 region has 15 residues. V lost 0 bases to trimming and J lost 2 bases, with 10 bases between them. Germline V gene lookup returns CDR1 LGHNA and CDR2 YNFKEQ. Sequenced input: PBMCs. The source of this sequence is a male donor in good health and CMV-seropositive. The chain employs TRBV4-2 and TRBJ1-1; unclear D gene. CDR3 sequence (DNA): TGTGCCAGCAGCCAAGAGTTGAGGGTAAACACTGAAGCTTTCTTT. Protein sequence: CASSQELRVNTEAFF.